This T cell receptor (beta chain) was captured by sequencing in a study of long-term antiretroviral therapy in people with HIV. Study background: Specimens dating back about a decade before the 2015 immediate-ART recommendation are the oldest included.

Study-wide points: Pre-ART expanded clones dominated the repertoire at every time point.

About this clone: The antigen is undetermined.

Run at survey level, the immunoSEQ assay was version v3.0. What sequencing targeted per sample was about 40,000-55,000 T-cell genomes. Sequencing used immunoSEQ multiplex PCR; TCRdb keeps in-frame clones, though not all of them. Of 32,000 or so clones in the sample, approximately 80% were seen once. The TCR sequence derives from a woman in her forties or fifties with HIV. The material sequenced was unsorted PBMCs, taken 2 years after starting antiretroviral therapy.

CDR3 sequence reads: CASSYEGTGYTF. The DNA for the CDR3 is TGTGCCAGCAGTTACGAGGGGACAGGCTACACCTTC. V and J are TRBV6-5 and TRBJ1-2, with D possibly being TRBD1 (6 bases). Germline V gene sequence: CDR1 MNHEY, CDR2 SVGAGI. V lost 2 bases and J lost 8, with 9 bases in between. This CDR3 is built from 12 residues.